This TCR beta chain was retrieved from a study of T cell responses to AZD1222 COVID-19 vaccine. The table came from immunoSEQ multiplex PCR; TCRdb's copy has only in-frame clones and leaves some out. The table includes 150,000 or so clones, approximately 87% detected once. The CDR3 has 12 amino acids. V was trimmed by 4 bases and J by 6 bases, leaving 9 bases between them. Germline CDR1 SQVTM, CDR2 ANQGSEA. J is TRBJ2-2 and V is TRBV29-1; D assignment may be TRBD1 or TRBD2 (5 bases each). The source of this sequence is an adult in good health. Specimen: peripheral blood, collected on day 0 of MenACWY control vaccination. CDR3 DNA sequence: TGCAGCGTTGTACAGGAGGCCGGGGAGCTGTTTTTT. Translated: CSVVQEAGELFF.